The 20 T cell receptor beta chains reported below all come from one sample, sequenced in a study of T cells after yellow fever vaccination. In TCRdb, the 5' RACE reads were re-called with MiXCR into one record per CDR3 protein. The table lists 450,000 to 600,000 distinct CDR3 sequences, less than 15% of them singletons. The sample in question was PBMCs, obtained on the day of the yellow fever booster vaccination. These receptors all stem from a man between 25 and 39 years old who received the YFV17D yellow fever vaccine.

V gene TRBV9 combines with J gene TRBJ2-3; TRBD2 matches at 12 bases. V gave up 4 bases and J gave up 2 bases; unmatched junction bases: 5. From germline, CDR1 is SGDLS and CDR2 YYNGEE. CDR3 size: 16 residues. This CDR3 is CASSFWTSGNTDTQYF. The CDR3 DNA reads TGTGCCAGCAGCTTCTGGACTAGCGGGAACACAGATACGCAGTATTTT.

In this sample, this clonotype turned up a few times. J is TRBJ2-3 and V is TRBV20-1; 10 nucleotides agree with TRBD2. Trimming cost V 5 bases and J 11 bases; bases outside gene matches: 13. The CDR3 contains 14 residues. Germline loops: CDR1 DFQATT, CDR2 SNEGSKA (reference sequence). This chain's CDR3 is CSAVSGRAEWGQYF. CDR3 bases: TGCAGTGCTGTCAGCGGGAGGGCCGAGTGGGGGCAGTATTTT.

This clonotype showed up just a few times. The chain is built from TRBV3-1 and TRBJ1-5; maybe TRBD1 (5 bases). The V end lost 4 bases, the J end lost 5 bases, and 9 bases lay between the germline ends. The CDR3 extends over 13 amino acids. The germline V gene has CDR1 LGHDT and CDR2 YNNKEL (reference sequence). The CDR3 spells CASSPLGDQPQHF. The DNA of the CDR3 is TGTGCCAGCAGCCCCCTGGGGGATCAGCCCCAGCATTTT.

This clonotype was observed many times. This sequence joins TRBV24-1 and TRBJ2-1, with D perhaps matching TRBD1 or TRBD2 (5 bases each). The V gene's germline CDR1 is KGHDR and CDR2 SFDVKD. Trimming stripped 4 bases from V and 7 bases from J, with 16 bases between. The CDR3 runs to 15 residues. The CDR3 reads CATSDPGPSSNEQFF. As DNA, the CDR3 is TGTGCCACCAGTGACCCGGGACCTAGCTCAAATGAGCAGTTCTTC.

The CDR3 DNA follows: TGTGCCAGCAGAACTCTGGGGCAGGGAATGTACGAGCAGTACTTC. It specifies CASRTLGQGMYEQYF. The chain joins TRBV6-2 or TRBV6-3 to TRBJ2-7; TRBD1 is a possible D gene (5 bases). This CDR3 has 15 amino acids. V was shortened by 6 bases and J by 4 bases, with 19 bases between the two germline ends. From germline, CDR1 is MNHEY and CDR2 SVGEGT.

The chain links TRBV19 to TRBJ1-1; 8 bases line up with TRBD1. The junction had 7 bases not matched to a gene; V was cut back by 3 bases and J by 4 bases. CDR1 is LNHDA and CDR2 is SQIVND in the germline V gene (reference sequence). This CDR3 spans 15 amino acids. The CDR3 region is CASSIQGALGTEAFF. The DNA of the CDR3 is TGTGCCAGTAGTATCCAGGGGGCTTTGGGCACTGAAGCTTTCTTT.

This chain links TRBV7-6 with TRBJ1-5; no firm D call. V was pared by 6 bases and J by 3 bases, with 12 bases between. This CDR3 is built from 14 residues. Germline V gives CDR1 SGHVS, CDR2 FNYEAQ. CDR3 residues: CASSPGGNNQPQHF. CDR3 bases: TGTGCCAGCAGTCCCGGTGGGAACAATCAGCCCCAGCATTTT.

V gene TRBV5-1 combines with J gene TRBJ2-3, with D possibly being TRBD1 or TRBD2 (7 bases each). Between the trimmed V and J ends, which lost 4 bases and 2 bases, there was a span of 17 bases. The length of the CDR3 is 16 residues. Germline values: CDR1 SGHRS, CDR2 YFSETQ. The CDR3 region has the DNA TGCGCCAGCAGCCAGGGGGGGCGGGACCTCACAGATACGCAGTATTTT. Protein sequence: CASSQGGRDLTDTQYF.

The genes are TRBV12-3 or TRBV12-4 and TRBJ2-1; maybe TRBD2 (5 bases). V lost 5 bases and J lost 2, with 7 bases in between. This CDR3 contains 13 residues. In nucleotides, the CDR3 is TGTGCCAGCAGTACTAGTCCCTACAATGAGCAGTTCTTC. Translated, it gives CASSTSPYNEQFF.

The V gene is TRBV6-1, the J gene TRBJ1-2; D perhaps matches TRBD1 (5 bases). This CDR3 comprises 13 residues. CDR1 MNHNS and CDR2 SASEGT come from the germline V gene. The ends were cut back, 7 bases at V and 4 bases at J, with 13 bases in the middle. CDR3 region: CASIGQGGYGYTF. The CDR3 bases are TGTGCCAGCATAGGCCAGGGCGGCTATGGCTACACCTTC.

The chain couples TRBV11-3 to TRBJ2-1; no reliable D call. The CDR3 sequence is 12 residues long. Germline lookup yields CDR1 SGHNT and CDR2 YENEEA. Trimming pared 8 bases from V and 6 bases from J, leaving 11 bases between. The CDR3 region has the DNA TGTGCCAGCGGAACCGGGCTCAATGAGCAGTTCTTC. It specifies CASGTGLNEQFF. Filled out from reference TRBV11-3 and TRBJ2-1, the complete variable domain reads EAGVVQSPRYKIIEKKQPVAFWCNPISGHNTLYWYLQNLGQGPELLIRYENEEAVDDSQLPKDRFSAERLKGVDSTLKIQPAELGDSAVYLCASGTGLNEQFFGPGTRLTVL.

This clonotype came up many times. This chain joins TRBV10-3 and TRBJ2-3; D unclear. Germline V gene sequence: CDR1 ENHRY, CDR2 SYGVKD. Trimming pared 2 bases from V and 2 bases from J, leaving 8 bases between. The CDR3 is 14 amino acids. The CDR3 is CAISELVATDTQYF. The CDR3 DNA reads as TGTGCCATCAGTGAGCTCGTGGCCACAGATACGCAGTATTTT.

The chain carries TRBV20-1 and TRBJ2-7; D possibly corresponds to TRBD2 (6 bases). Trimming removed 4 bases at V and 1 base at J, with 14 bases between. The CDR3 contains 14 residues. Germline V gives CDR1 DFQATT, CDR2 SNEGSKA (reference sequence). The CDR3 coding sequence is TGCAGTGCTATCAAGGAGGGCCGTTCCTACGAGCAGTACTTC. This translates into CSAIKEGRSYEQYF.

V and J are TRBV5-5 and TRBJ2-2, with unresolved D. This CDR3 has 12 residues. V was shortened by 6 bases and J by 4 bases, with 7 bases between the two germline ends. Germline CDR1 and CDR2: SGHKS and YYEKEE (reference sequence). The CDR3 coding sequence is TGTGCCAGCACCCTTACCACCGGGGAGCTGTTTTTT. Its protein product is CASTLTTGELFF. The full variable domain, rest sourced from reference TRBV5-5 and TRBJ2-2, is DAGVTQSPTHLIKTRGQQVTLRCSPISGHKSVSWYQQVLGQGPQFIFQYYEKEERGRGNFPDRFSARQFPNYSSELNVNALLLGDSALYLCASTLTTGELFFGEGSRLTVL.

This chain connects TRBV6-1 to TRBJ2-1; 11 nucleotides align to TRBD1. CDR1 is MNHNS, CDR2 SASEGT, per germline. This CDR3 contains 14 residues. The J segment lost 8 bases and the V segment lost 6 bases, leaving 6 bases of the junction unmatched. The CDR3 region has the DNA TGTGCCAGCAGAACGGGGACAGGGGGAGATGAGCAGTTCTTC. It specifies CASRTGTGGDEQFF.

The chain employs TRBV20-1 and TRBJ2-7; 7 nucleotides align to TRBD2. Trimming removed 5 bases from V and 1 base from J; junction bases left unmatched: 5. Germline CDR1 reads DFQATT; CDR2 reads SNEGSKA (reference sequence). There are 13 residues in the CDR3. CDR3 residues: CSAEREWSYEQYF. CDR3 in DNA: TGCAGTGCTGAGCGGGAATGGTCCTACGAGCAGTACTTC.

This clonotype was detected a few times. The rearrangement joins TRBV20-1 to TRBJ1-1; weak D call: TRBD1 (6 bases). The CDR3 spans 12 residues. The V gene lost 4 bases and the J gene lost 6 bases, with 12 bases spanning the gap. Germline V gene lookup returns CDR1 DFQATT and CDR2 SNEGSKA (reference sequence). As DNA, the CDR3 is TGCAGTGCTACCGCAGGGGCAGCTGAAGCTTTCTTT. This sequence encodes CSATAGAAEAFF.

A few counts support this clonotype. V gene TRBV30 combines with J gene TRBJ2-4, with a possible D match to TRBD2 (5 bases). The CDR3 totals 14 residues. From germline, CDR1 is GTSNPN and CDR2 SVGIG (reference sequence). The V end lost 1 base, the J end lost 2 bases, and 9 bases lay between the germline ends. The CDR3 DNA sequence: TGTGCCTGGAGTGAGAGAGGGCCCAAAAACATTCAGTACTTC. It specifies CAWSERGPKNIQYF.

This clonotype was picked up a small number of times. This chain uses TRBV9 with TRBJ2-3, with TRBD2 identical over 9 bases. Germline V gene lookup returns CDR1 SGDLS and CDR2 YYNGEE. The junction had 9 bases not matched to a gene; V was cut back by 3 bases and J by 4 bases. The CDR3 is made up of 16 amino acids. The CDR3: CASSGNPSGTADTQYF. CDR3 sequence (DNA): TGTGCCAGCAGCGGAAACCCTAGCGGGACGGCAGATACGCAGTATTTT.

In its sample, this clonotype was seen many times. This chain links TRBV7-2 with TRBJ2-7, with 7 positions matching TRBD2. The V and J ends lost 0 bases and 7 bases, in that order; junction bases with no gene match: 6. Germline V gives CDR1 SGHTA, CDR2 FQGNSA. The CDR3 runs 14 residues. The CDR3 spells CASSLAGGASEQYF. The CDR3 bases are TGTGCCAGCAGCTTAGCGGGAGGGGCCTCGGAGCAGTACTTC. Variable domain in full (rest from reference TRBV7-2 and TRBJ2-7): GAGVSQSPSNKVTEKGKDVELRCDPISGHTALYWYRQSLGQGLEFLIYFQGNSAPDKSGLPSDRFSAERTGGSVSTLTIQRTQQEDSAVYLCASSLAGGASEQYFGPGTRLTVT.